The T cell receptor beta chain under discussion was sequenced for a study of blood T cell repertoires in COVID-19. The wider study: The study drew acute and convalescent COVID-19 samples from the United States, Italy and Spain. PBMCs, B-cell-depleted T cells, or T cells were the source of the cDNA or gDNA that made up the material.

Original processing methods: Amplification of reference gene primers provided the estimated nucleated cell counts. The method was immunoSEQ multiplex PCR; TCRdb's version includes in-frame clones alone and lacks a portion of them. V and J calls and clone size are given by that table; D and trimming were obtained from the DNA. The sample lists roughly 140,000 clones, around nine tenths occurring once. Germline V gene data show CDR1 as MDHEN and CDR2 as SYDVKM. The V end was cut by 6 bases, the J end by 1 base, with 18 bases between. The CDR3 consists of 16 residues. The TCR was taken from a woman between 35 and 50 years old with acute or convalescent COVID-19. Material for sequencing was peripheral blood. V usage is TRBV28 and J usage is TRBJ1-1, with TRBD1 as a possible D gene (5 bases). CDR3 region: CASSLGAGRGNTEAFF. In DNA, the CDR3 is TGTGCCAGCAGCTTGGGAGCAGGGAGGGGGAACACTGAAGCTTTCTTT.